A selection of T cell receptor beta chains follows, all from one sample in a study of blood T cell repertoires in COVID-19. Repertoires were generated with immunoSEQ multiplex PCR, while TCRdb's copy carries only in-frame clones and drops some. In the table there are roughly 150,000 clones, more than 75% of which are singletons. Input material: peripheral blood. These receptor sequences come from a human donor with acute or convalescent COVID-19. The donor label of this sample is uncertain. Each CDR3 is given with its conserved first and last residue. Fields, in order: clone size, V gene, D gene, J gene, CDR3 DNA, CDR3 protein. D genes are given only for firm matches. The size of a clone is reported for some rows only, either as once, few or many, or as a class for expanded clones.

NA	TRBV19	NA	TRBJ1-1	TGTGCCAGTAGGCCTTTGGGAGGACTCACTGAAGCTTTCTTT	CASRPLGGLTEAFF
NA	TRBV29-1	NA	TRBJ1-1	TGCAGCGTGGCTGACAGCGAGTGGGAAGCTTTCTTT	CSVADSEWEAFF
NA	TRBV27	TRBD1	TRBJ2-1	TGTGCCAGCAGTGTTCGAATTGGGACAGGGAATGAGCAGTTCTTC	CASSVRIGTGNEQFF
NA	TRBV5-5	NA	TRBJ2-7	TGTGCCAGCAGCTCCGGGAGCTACGAGCAGTACTTC	CASSSGSYEQYF
NA	TRBV7-9	NA	TRBJ1-3	TGTGCCAGCAGCTCAGGGGTCATCTCTGGAAACACCATATATTTT	CASSSGVISGNTIYF
few	TRBV10-1	NA	TRBJ1-1	TGCGCCAGCAGTGGAGGTAGCAGAGTGGGCACTGAAGCTTTCTTT	CASSGGSRVGTEAFF
NA	TRBV5-1	TRBD1	TRBJ2-1	TGCGCCAGCAGCGGGATACAGGGGCATGAGCAGTTCTTC	CASSGIQGHEQFF
once	TRBV24-1	TRBD1	TRBJ2-7	TGTGCCACCAGTGGCCTAACACCGGGACAGGGGATTTTGGGCGAGCAGTACTTC	CATSGLTPGQGILGEQYF
NA	TRBV20-1	NA	TRBJ1-2	TGCAGTGCTAGTCGGCAGGGGTTGGAGGGCTACACCTTC	CSASRQGLEGYTF
once	TRBV7-6	NA	TRBJ1-1	TGTGCCAGCAGCTTAGGGCTGGGGGCGAAGTCTTTCTTT	CASSLGLGAKSFF
NA	TRBV18	NA	TRBJ2-1	TGTGCCAGCTCACCACTCAGACAGAAGTACAATGAGCAGTTCTTC	CASSPLRQKYNEQFF
NA	TRBV20-1	NA	TRBJ2-5	TGCAGTGCTAGGGAGAGGGAGACCCAGTACTTC	CSARERETQYF
NA	TRBV4-1	NA	TRBJ2-2	TGCGCCAGCGGGGCAGGGGCGGGCGGGGAGCTGTTTTTT	CASGAGAGGELFF
NA	TRBV14	NA	TRBJ2-3	TGTGCCAGCAGCCCCAGCGTGTTCGGAGATACGCAGTATTTT	CASSPSVFGDTQYF
NA	TRBV5-1	TRBD1	TRBJ1-3	TGCGCCAGCAGCTTGTCACAGGGGACTGGAAACACCATATATTTT	CASSLSQGTGNTIYF
NA	TRBV4-1	NA	TRBJ1-2	TGCGCCAGCAGCCAAGGCATGGGGGGGGCTAACTATGGCTACACCTTC	CASSQGMGGANYGYTF
NA	TRBV18	NA	TRBJ2-5	TGTGCCAGCTCACTTGACTTAGGAGAGACCCAGTACTTC	CASSLDLGETQYF
NA	TRBV7-2	TRBD2	TRBJ2-1	TGTGCCAGCAGCTTAGGGTCAGCGGGGGGGCGAGAGCAGTTCTTC	CASSLGSAGGREQFF
NA	TRBV27	NA	TRBJ2-7	TGTGCCAGCAGTTCTTTCGGGACATCTCACTACGAGCAGTACTTC	CASSSFGTSHYEQYF
NA	TRBV29-1	NA	TRBJ2-7	TGCAGCGTTAAGCGGAGGGGAGTAAACGAGCAGTACTTC	CSVKRRGVNEQYF
NA	TRBV5-1	NA	TRBJ1-1	TGCGCCAGCAGCTCCGTACAGGGAAACACTGAAGCTTTCTTT	CASSSVQGNTEAFF
NA	TRBV18	NA	TRBJ1-1	TGTGCCAGCTCACCAAATAAGAACACTGAAGCTTTCTTT	CASSPNKNTEAFF
NA	TRBV7-2	NA	TRBJ2-5	TGTGCCAGCAGCGCCGCGGGTGGGGAGACCCAGTACTTC	CASSAAGGETQYF
NA	TRBV7-2	TRBD1	TRBJ2-7	TGTGCCAGCAGCTTAGACAGGGGACGCGGTGGGCAGTACTTC	CASSLDRGRGGQYF
NA	TRBV5-1	TRBD1	TRBJ2-3	TGCGCCAGCAGCATTGAGGGGGCTCGCACAGATACGCAGTATTTT	CASSIEGARTDTQYF
NA	TRBV9	TRBD1	TRBJ1-5	TGTGCCAGCGGGGGGACAGGGGCCTACAATCAGCCCCAGCATTTT	CASGGTGAYNQPQHF
NA	TRBV7-9	NA	TRBJ1-1	TGTGCCAGCAGCTTGACCGCGGGTGCCGGGGCTGAAGCTTTCTTT	CASSLTAGAGAEAFF
NA	TRBV7-3	NA	TRBJ2-1	TGTGCCAGCAGCTTCTCCCGGGAGCGCAACAATGAGCAGTTCTTC	CASSFSRERNNEQFF
NA	TRBV7-2	TRBD2	TRBJ2-2	TGTGCCAGCAGCTCAAACGGGGGGGCCAACACCGGGGAGCTGTTTTTT	CASSSNGGANTGELFF